Listed below are T cell receptor beta chains from one sample, sequenced in a study of monozygotic twins with inflammatory bowel disease. TCRdb re-called the 5' RACE reads, yielding one record per CDR3 amino acid sequence without DNA. This sample contains 120,000 to 150,000 distinct CDR3 sequences. The specimen sequenced was blood. The receptors come from a human donor with ulcerative colitis or Crohn's disease, or a healthy co-twin of an affected twin (not recorded which). Both conserved end residues are part of each CDR3.

j_gene	v_gene	CDR3aa
TRBJ2-3	TRBV11-2	CASSLVSVGTSGGYTQYF
TRBJ2-5	TRBV18	CASSPVPKETQYF
TRBJ1-2	TRBV9	CASSAGGAGYTF
TRBJ1-1	TRBV20-1	CSARGRLNTEAFF
TRBJ2-5	TRBV30	CAWSELAGAQETQYF
TRBJ1-1	TRBV27	CASSFDRGGTEAFF
TRBJ2-7	TRBV5-1	CASSLAPPGDEQYF
TRBJ2-3	TRBV27	CASTLTGGPRLDTQYF
TRBJ2-3	TRBV7-2	CASSYLLAGGDTQYF
TRBJ1-1	TRBV18	CASSPDRMNTEAFF